Sequencing of this T cell receptor (beta chain) was carried out in a study of PD-1 blockade in mismatch repair-deficient tumors. Study-level information: Patients had about a dozen mismatch repair-deficient cancer types and were previously treated and progressing.

This CDR3 is built from 15 residues. Germline-derived CDR1 and CDR2 are MNHEY and SVGAGI. The germline V and J ends were trimmed by 2 bases and 0 bases, with 8 bases remaining between them. This table comes from immunoSEQ multiplex PCR, and its TCRdb copy is limited to in-frame clones, with some not included. The repertoire holds roughly 110,000 clones, with about 80% as singletons. All patients were mismatch repair deficient, assessed by either PCR or immunohistochemistry. The chain combines TRBV6-5 with TRBJ1-3; D possibly corresponds to TRBD1 (5 bases). The receptor's source is an adult with mismatch repair-deficient cancer. The sample here was peripheral blood, taken more than 58 weeks after starting pembrolizumab. The CDR3, as DNA: TGTGCCAGCAGTTACGGCAGGGCCTCTGGAAACACCATATATTTT. It is translated as CASSYGRASGNTIYF.